Presented here are 10 T cell receptor beta chains from one specimen sequenced in a study of breast tumors, draining lymph nodes, adjacent tissues. TCRdb independently ran MiXCR on the multiplex PCR reads; one entry per CDR3 protein. In the table there are more than 10,000 distinct CDR3 sequences, roughly 70% of which are singletons. The specimen sequenced was tumor-adjacent breast tissue. These receptors were collected from a female donor with breast cancer. Some clones in this sample may be carry-over from other donors' samples.

This clonotype appeared many times. The genes are TRBV7-8 and TRBJ1-5; weak D call: TRBD1 (5 bases). Germline lookup yields CDR1 SGHVS and CDR2 FQNEAQ. The CDR3 is made up of 13 amino acids. V dropped 0 bases and J dropped 5 bases, with 5 bases sitting between them. The CDR3 DNA follows: TGTGCCAGCAGCTTAGCGGGACATCAGCCCCAGCATTTT. Protein sequence: CASSLAGHQPQHF.

The chain carries TRBV10-3 and TRBJ2-7; D is uncertain. V lost 3 bases and J 0 bases, leaving 9 bases between the germline ends. CDR1 and CDR2 from the germline V gene are ENHRY and SYGVKD. CDR3 length equals 14 residues. This CDR3 reads CAISEVGTSYEQYF. CDR3 bases: TGTGCCATCAGTGAAGTGGGTACCTCCTACGAGCAGTACTTC.

This chain connects TRBV6-5 to TRBJ2-7; D uncertain. The CDR3 runs 14 residues. CDR1 is MNHEY, CDR2 SVGAGI, per germline. Trimming left V 6 bases short and J 4 bases short, with 16 bases between. As DNA, the CDR3 is TGTGCCAGCAGCCAAGGACGTCATATTTACGAGCAGTACTTC. Protein: CASSQGRHIYEQYF.

The rearrangement links TRBV19 to TRBJ2-2; D remains ambiguous. The V end lost 0 bases, the J end lost 3 bases, and 8 bases lay between the germline ends. This CDR3 contains 15 residues. CDR1 LNHDA and CDR2 SQIVND come from the germline V gene (reference sequence). The CDR3 nucleotides are TGTGCCAGTAGTATAGAGACTGCGGACACCGGGGAGCTGTTTTTT. Encoded protein: CASSIETADTGELFF.

The rearrangement uses TRBV20-1 and TRBJ2-7, with 11 bases lining up with TRBD2. Germline CDR1 reads DFQATT; CDR2 reads SNEGSKA (reference sequence). The CDR3 spans 13 residues. V lost 6 bases to trimming and J lost 5 bases; unmatched junction nucleotides: 6. DNA of the CDR3: TGCAGTGCCACTAGCGGGAGATACAACGAGCAGTACTTC. Its translation: CSATSGRYNEQYF.

This clonotype occurred many times. The chain employs TRBV10-3 and TRBJ1-1; 9 bases match TRBD1. Germline CDR1 reads ENHRY; CDR2 reads SYGVKD. The trim removed 4 bases at V and 5 bases at J, leaving 8 bases unmatched. This CDR3 has 15 amino acids. The CDR3 region has the DNA TGTGCCATCAGTGCGACCGGGACAGGGAGGACTGAAGCTTTCTTT. Encoded protein: CAISATGTGRTEAFF.

The chain recombines TRBV28 with TRBJ1-3, with TRBD1 matching 8 bases. CDR1 MDHEN and CDR2 SYDVKM come from the germline V gene. The ends lost 3 bases at V and 3 bases at J; junction bases unmatched: 1. The CDR3 consists of 14 residues. CDR3 sequence reads: CASSFRGLGNTIYF. The CDR3 coding sequence is TGTGCCAGCAGTTTCAGGGGGCTTGGAAACACCATATATTTT.

The chain is built from TRBV20-1 and TRBJ1-5; D perhaps matches TRBD1 (5 bases). This CDR3 region has 13 residues. Germline loops: CDR1 DFQATT, CDR2 SNEGSKA (reference sequence). V lost 6 bases and J lost 1, with 10 bases in between. CDR3 sequence: CSAWGGSNQPQHF. CDR3 DNA sequence: TGCAGTGCCTGGGGCGGAAGCAATCAGCCCCAGCATTTT.

This chain connects TRBV20-1 to TRBJ2-1; no firm D call. The CDR3 loop spans 10 amino acids. CDR1 DFQATT and CDR2 SNEGSKA come from the germline V gene (reference sequence). Trimming left V 6 bases short and J 6 bases short, with 6 bases between. The CDR3 reads CSAYSNEQFF. The CDR3 nucleotides are TGCAGTGCCTATAGCAATGAGCAGTTCTTC.

This clonotype was seen once. This chain uses TRBV20-1 with TRBJ2-3; 11 nucleotides align to TRBD2. CDR3 length: 16 amino acids. The germline CDR1 and CDR2 sequences are DFQATT and SNEGSKA (reference sequence). V was pared by 2 bases and J by 0 bases, with 4 bases of the junction left unmatched. The CDR3 nucleotides are TGCAGTGCTAGAAGGGGACTAGCGGTTAGCACAGATACGCAGTATTTT. The encoded protein is CSARRGLAVSTDTQYF.